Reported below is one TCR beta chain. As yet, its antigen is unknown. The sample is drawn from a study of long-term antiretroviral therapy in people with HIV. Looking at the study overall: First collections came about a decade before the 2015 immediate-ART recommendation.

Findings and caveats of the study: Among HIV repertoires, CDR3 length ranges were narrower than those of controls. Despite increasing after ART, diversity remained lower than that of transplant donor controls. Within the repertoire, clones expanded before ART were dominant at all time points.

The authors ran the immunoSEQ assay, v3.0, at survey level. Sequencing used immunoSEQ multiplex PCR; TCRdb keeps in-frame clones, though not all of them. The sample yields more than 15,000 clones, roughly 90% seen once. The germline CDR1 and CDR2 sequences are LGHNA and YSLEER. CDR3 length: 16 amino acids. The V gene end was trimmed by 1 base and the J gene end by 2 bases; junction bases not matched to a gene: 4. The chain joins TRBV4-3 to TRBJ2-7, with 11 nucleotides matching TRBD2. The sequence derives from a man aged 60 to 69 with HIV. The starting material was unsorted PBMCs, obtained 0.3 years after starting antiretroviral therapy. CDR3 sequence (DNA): TGCGCCAGCAGCCAAGTTAGCGGGGGGGATCCCTACGAGCAGTACTTC. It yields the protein CASSQVSGGDPYEQYF.